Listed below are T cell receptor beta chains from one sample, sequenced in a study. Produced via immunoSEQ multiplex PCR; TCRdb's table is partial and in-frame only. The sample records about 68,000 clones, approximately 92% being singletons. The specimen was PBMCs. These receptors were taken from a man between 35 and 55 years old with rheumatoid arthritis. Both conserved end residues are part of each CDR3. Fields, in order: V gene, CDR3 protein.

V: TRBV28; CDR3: CASRRAGGPGSGELFF
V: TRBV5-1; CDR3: CASSLPGTDTQYF
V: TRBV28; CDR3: CASSFRDRGVNEQFF
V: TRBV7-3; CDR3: CASSFGYQETQYF
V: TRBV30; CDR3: CAWSATGGRGQPQHF
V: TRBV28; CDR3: CASSSLRDTQYF
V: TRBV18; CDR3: CASSPLQGLEGNTIYF
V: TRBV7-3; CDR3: CASSMRDGDNSPLHF
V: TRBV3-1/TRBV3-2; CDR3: CASSQDLETYNEQFF
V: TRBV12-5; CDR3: CASGSPGRGQGEQYF
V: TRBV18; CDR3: CASSPKQAGEQYF
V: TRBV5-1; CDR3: CASSLEGQGAQPQHF
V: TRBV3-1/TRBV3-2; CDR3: CASSQAGTGDGYTF
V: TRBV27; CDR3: CASRLAGFSTDTQYF
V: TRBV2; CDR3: CASCYKDENSPLHF
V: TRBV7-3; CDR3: CASSLMGTSGTHEQYF
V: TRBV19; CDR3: CASSIDRATDTQYF
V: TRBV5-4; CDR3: CASSSERSYGYTF
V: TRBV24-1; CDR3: CATSLSSGNQPQHF
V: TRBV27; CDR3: CASSTRTRVGADTQYF
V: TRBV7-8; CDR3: CASSSSDTVEYYEQYF
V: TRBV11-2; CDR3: CASSSRDTQGTQYF
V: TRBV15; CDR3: CATSRGRDGINYGYTF
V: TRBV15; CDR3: CATSREKKSYEQYF
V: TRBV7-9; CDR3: CASSPSGGRRTEAFF
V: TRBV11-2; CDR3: CASSLSLTYEQYF
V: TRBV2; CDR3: CASSGFGGYNEQFF
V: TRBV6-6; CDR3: CASRNGQGLTYEQYF
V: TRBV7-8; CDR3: CASSLTREGRRETQYF
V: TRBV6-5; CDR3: CASGGFSYNSPLHF
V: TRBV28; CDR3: CASSSPTSGSSREQFF
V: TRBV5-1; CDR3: CASSPVRGEGTEAFF
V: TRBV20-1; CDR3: CSATRTGELFF
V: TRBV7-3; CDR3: CASSAKLAGPYNEQFF
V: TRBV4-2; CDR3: CASSQGRAGANVLTF